The source of this TCR beta chain is a study of blood T cell repertoires in COVID-19. Authors' processing steps: Cell counts per sample came from amplifying reference gene primers. Only in-frame clones appear in the TCRdb table, and some are missing; sequencing was by immunoSEQ multiplex PCR. That table furnishes V, J and clone size, whereas the DNA furnished D and trimming. The sample contains approximately 290,000 clones, 89% of which appear only once. Germline V gene data show CDR1 as SGHAT and CDR2 as FQDESV (reference sequence). The CDR3 is 14 residues long. V was pared by 2 bases and J by 3 bases, with 0 bases of the junction left unmatched.

Sequenced material: peripheral blood. The genes are TRBV11-1 and TRBJ2-2; 7 positions agree with TRBD1. This TCR was sampled from a woman aged 55-75 years with acute or convalescent COVID-19. In DNA form, the CDR3 reads TGTGCCAGCAGCTTACAGGGGGACACCGGGGAGCTGTTTTTT. It encodes CASSLQGDTGELFF.